This T cell receptor (beta chain) was documented in a study of a mutant IDH1 vaccine in newly diagnosed glioma. Overall study: Onset of vaccination occurred 4-6 weeks following radiotherapy alone, or with temozolomide cycles. Former treatment meant radiotherapy, temozolomide, or both; the majority had gotten both.

Some clones are missing from TCRdb's copy, which holds only in-frame ones; the method was immunoSEQ multiplex PCR. The repertoire holds more than 45,000 clones, with around nine tenths as singletons. Study-level findings and limits: Immune responses induced by the vaccine were seen in 93.3% of patients, spanning multiple MHC alleles.

A note on this clone: Its antigen is undetermined.

Stated time point: week 35, safety follow-up. Each dose delivered 300 ug of mutant IDH1 20-mer peptide subcutaneously with imiquimod. Germline V gives CDR1 SGHTA, CDR2 FQGNSA. V shed 1 base, J shed 8 bases, and the junction held 5 bases outside the gene matches. The CDR3 runs to 14 residues. This material consisted of PBMCs, taken from a glioma patient whose treatment included an IDH1 peptide vaccine. This chain links TRBV7-2 with TRBJ1-2, with 9 bases identical to TRBD1. This receptor was taken from a woman between 40 and 55 years old with glioma. DNA for the CDR3: TGTGCCAGCAGCTTAGGACAGGGGGAAAGAGGCTACACCTTC. Its protein is CASSLGQGERGYTF.